The 27 T cell receptor beta chains below come from one sample, sequenced in a study of cytomegalovirus exposure and HLA in healthy donors. The study ran its PCR with 60 Vbeta and 13 Jbeta primers. Method: immunoSEQ multiplex PCR; TCRdb's copy keeps in-frame clones and lacks some. The data contain about 200,000 clones, 82% of them singletons. Input material: PBMCs. The receptor source for this set is a man in his forties in good health and CMV-seropositive.

V is TRBV6-5 and J is TRBJ2-1; TRBD2 is a possible D gene (6 bases). Trimming took off 2 bases at V and 2 bases at J, with 10 bases between the two ends. CDR3 length: 15 amino acids. In germline, CDR1 is MNHEY, CDR2 SVGAGI. The CDR3 loop is CASSYRDSAYNEQFF. CDR3 nucleotide sequence: TGTGCCAGCAGTTACCGGGACTCCGCCTACAATGAGCAGTTCTTC.

V gene TRBV5-1 combines with J gene TRBJ1-1, with D possibly matching TRBD1 (5 bases). The CDR3 consists of 15 residues. Trimming left V 0 bases short and J 1 base short, with 10 bases between. Germline CDR1 is SGHRS and CDR2 is YFSETQ. The CDR3 here is CASSLAARENTEAFF. The CDR3 bases are TGCGCCAGCAGCTTGGCGGCCAGGGAGAACACTGAAGCTTTCTTT.

This CDR3 reads CASSFDREREQYV. In nucleotides, the CDR3 is TGTGCCAGCAGCTTCGACAGGGAACGGGAGCAGTACGTC. The chain has TRBV6-1 and TRBJ2-7; 7 bases align to TRBD1. The germline gives CDR1 MNHNS, CDR2 SASEGT. Trimming removed 6 bases from V and 7 bases from J; junction bases left unmatched: 9. The CDR3 sequence is 13 residues long.

The chain uses TRBV27 and TRBJ1-5; 7 bases line up with TRBD1. After removal of 5 bases from V and 0 bases from J, the junction contained 4 bases not matched to a gene. From germline, CDR1 is MNHEY and CDR2 SMNVEV (reference sequence). The CDR3 contains 15 residues. CDR3 sequence reads: CASSVRGNSNQPQHF. The CDR3 DNA reads TGTGCCAGCAGTGTCAGGGGGAATAGCAATCAGCCCCAGCATTTT.

This sequence joins TRBV2 and TRBJ2-2; TRBD2 is a possible D gene (5 bases). Trimming cost V 3 bases and J 3 bases, with 11 bases left between them. Germline-derived CDR1 and CDR2 are SNHLY and FYNNEI. The CDR3 runs 15 residues. Here the CDR3 reads CASSELSGYTGELFF. As DNA, the CDR3 is TGTGCCAGCAGTGAGTTATCGGGATACACCGGGGAGCTGTTTTTT.

The chain uses TRBV6-1 and TRBJ2-2; D not certain. Trimming removed 3 bases from V and 4 bases from J, with 15 bases in between. From germline, CDR1 is MNHNS and CDR2 SASEGT. This CDR3 region has 16 residues. In DNA, the CDR3 is TGTGCCAGCAGTGAGTCTTTGAAGGCGGTCACCGGGGAGCTGTTTTTT. Amino acid sequence: CASSESLKAVTGELFF.

A few counts support this clone. This sequence joins TRBV5-6 and TRBJ2-7, with 9 bases fitting TRBD2. The V gene's germline CDR1 is SGHDT and CDR2 YYEEEE. This CDR3 has 16 residues. Trimming took 0 bases from V and 0 from J; bases not matched to a gene: 4. CDR3 bases: TGTGCCAGCAGCTTGGGAGTAGCGGGGGCCTCCTACGAGCAGTACGTC. Its translation is CASSLGVAGASYEQYV.

The CDR3 DNA follows: TGTGCCAGCAGCTTCTTTCCCACAGATACGCAGTATTTT. Its translation: CASSFFPTDTQYF. The chain carries TRBV5-8 and TRBJ2-3; D unclear. Germline V gene lookup returns CDR1 SGHTS and CDR2 YDEGEE. The V gene lost 2 bases and the J gene lost 2 bases, with 6 bases spanning the gap. CDR3 length: 13 amino acids.

In this sample, this clone turned up once. The CDR3 loop is CASSTTGVSNQPQHF. The CDR3 DNA reads as TGTGCCAGTAGTACCACAGGGGTTAGCAATCAGCCCCAGCATTTT. This chain uses TRBV19 with TRBJ1-5; TRBD1 aligns across 7 bases. Per the germline V gene, CDR1 is LNHDA and CDR2 is SQIVND (reference sequence). J lost 0 bases, V lost 4 bases, and 3 bases had no gene match. CDR3 length: 15 amino acids.

The chain carries TRBV25-1 and TRBJ2-4; 7 positions match TRBD1. V lost 3 bases to trimming and J lost 6 bases; unmatched junction nucleotides: 17. Germline V gives CDR1 MGHDK, CDR2 SYGVNS. The CDR3 consists of 18 residues. In DNA, the CDR3 is TGTGCCAGCAGTGAGACGGGCTGGCAGGGGGTAGGCGGAAACATTCAGTACTTC. As protein: CASSETGWQGVGGNIQYF.

CDR3 bases: TGTGCCAGCAGCTTGTGGGGTTCTAGCGGGAGGAATGAGCAGTTCTTC. Its translation: CASSLWGSSGRNEQFF. V gene TRBV5-6 combines with J gene TRBJ2-1, with 11 bases identical to TRBD2. V dropped 1 base and J dropped 7; count of bases not matched to a gene: 7. Germline V gene sequence: CDR1 SGHDT, CDR2 YYEEEE. There are 16 residues in the CDR3.

This rearrangement joins TRBV19 to TRBJ2-2, with D possibly matching TRBD2 (5 bases). Trimming stripped 1 base from V and 8 bases from J, with 5 bases between. Germline V gives CDR1 LNHDA, CDR2 SQIVND (reference sequence). The CDR3 spans 12 residues. CDR3: CASSIAGGELFF. The CDR3 nucleotides are TGTGCCAGTAGTATAGCGGGAGGGGAGCTGTTTTTT.

CDR3 residues: CASSVDWGPYNEQFF. CDR3 nucleotides: TGTGCCAGCAGCGTTGACTGGGGGCCCTACAATGAGCAGTTCTTC. The V and J genes are TRBV9 and TRBJ2-1, with TRBD1 as a possible D gene (6 bases). The germline CDR1 and CDR2 sequences are SGDLS and YYNGEE. The CDR3 covers 15 residues. Trimming shortened V by 2 bases and J by 2 bases, and 11 bases separated the two germline ends. Using reference TRBV9 and TRBJ2-1 for the parts outside the CDR3, the full variable domain is DSGVTQTPKHLITATGQRVTLRCSPRSGDLSVYWYQQSLDQGLQFLIQYYNGEERAKGNILERFSAQQFPDLHSELNLSSLELGDSALYFCASSVDWGPYNEQFFGPGTRLTVL.

The chain has TRBV5-8 and TRBJ2-5, with 8 positions matching TRBD1. The germline V gene encodes CDR1 SGHTS and CDR2 YDEGEE. This CDR3 contains 14 residues. Losses at the gene ends were 0 bases for V and 4 bases for J; bases not matched to a gene: 2. The CDR3 nucleotides read TGTGCCAGCAGCTTGGTTCAGGGGGCAGAGACCCAGTACTTC. This gives the protein CASSLVQGAETQYF.

The chain couples TRBV9 to TRBJ2-5; a weak D match, TRBD2 (6 bases). CDR3 length equals 15 residues. The V end was cut by 3 bases, the J end by 7 bases, with 19 bases between. In germline, CDR1 is SGDLS, CDR2 YYNGEE. CDR3 coding DNA: TGTGCCAGCAGCGCCACGACCGGGAGTATAGCGACCCAGTACTTC. It is translated as CASSATTGSIATQYF.

The chain is built from TRBV5-1 and TRBJ2-3; 7 bases agree with TRBD2. The CDR3 sequence is 15 residues long. Germline assignment: CDR1 SGHRS and CDR2 YFSETQ. J was trimmed by 1 base and V by 3 bases; bases with no gene match: 5. The CDR3 DNA is TGCGCCAGCAGCTGGGAGGGAGCCGGCACAGATACGCAGTATTTT. Translation: CASSWEGAGTDTQYF.

The chain joins TRBV27 to TRBJ2-3; D is undetermined. Germline V lookup: CDR1 MNHEY, CDR2 SMNVEV (reference sequence). The V end lost 4 bases, the J end lost 4 bases, and 18 bases lay between the germline ends. The CDR3 is made up of 16 amino acids. The chain's CDR3 is CASSSLPNGLADTQYF. In nucleotides, the CDR3 is TGTGCCAGCAGTTCCCTACCAAACGGGTTGGCAGATACGCAGTATTTT.

Written as DNA, the CDR3 is TGTGCCTGGAGTTCCCGGCAGGACTTTCGAAATCAGCCCCAGCATTTT. As protein: CAWSSRQDFRNQPQHF. The chain uses TRBV30 and TRBJ1-5; no clear D gene. The germline CDR1 and CDR2 sequences are GTSNPN and SVGIG (reference sequence). The CDR3 sequence is 16 residues long. Trimming took 2 bases from V and 4 from J, leaving 18 bases between them. The full variable domain, in which reference TRBV30 and TRBJ1-5 provide the parts outside the CDR3, is SQTIHQWPATLVQPVGSPLSLECTVEGTSNPNLYWYRQAAGRGLQLLFYSVGIGQISSEVPQNLSASRPQDRQFILSSKKLLLSDSGFYLCAWSSRQDFRNQPQHFGDGTRLSIL.

This rearrangement joins TRBV29-1 to TRBJ2-2, with a tentative D call TRBD1 (6 bases). With 7 bases removed from V and 2 bases from J, the gap between germline ends came to 11 bases. Germline V gives CDR1 SQVTM, CDR2 ANQGSEA. CDR3 size: 13 residues. The CDR3 region has the DNA TGCAGCGGACGGGACACCAACACCGGGGAGCTGTTTTTT. It is translated as CSGRDTNTGELFF.

This clone was counted once. The same CDR3 is also encoded by other DNA sequences in this sample. The chain recombines TRBV5-1 with TRBJ1-2; D remains unclear. The V end lost 4 bases, the J end lost 6 bases, and 16 bases lay between the germline ends. This CDR3 is built from 14 residues. Germline lookup yields CDR1 SGHRS and CDR2 YFSETQ. The CDR3 DNA sequence: TGCGCCAGCAGCCCCGAGTCCCCCACTCATGGCTACACCTTC. It is translated as CASSPESPTHGYTF.

The chain joins TRBV23-1 to TRBJ2-7; 9 bases match TRBD2. TRBV23-1 qualifies as an ORF whose function is uncertain. The CDR3 has 15 residues. V was clipped by 2 bases and J by 0 bases; unmatched bases: 2. For the CDR3, the DNA is TGCGCCAGCAGTCAAAGTAGCGGGAGCTCCTACGAGCAGTACTTC. Its protein is CASSQSSGSSYEQYF.

The CDR3 spells CASSLSREQYF. DNA for the CDR3: TGTGCCAGCAGCTTATCTCGCGAGCAGTACTTC. The rearrangement uses TRBV11-2 and TRBJ2-7; D not resolved. The CDR3 runs 11 residues. Germline lookup yields CDR1 SGHAT and CDR2 FQNNGV. The germline V and J ends were trimmed by 2 bases and 6 bases, with 5 bases remaining between them.

This clone was seen a handful of times. The gene calls are TRBV28 and TRBJ1-2; tentative D call: TRBD1 (6 bases). Germline V gene lookup returns CDR1 MDHEN and CDR2 SYDVKM. The CDR3 is 15 amino acids. V was clipped by 5 bases and J by 3 bases, with 16 bases between them. CDR3 coding DNA: TGTGCCAGCAGTGCGACAGGCGAGGAGGACTATGGCTACACCTTC. Amino acid sequence: CASSATGEEDYGYTF.

This sequence joins TRBV27 and TRBJ2-5; the D gene is possibly TRBD1 (5 bases). The CDR3 spans 14 residues. Deletions cut 5 bases from V and 0 bases from J, with 10 bases between. CDR1 MNHEY and CDR2 SMNVEV come from the germline V gene (reference sequence). This chain's CDR3 is CASSRLTDQETQYF. In DNA, the CDR3 is TGTGCCAGCAGTCGCTTGACAGACCAAGAGACCCAGTACTTC.

The chain uses TRBV5-8 and TRBJ2-1; no clear D gene. V shed 5 bases and J shed 4 bases, with 7 bases lying between them. CDR1 SGHTS and CDR2 YDEGEE come from the germline V gene. The CDR3 length is 12 residues. The CDR3 coding sequence is TGTGCCAGCAGACCTAGTTACAATGAGCAGTTCTTC. Residues: CASRPSYNEQFF.

DNA of the CDR3: TGTGCCAGCAGTGAGGGGCCGGGGGTCAACACTGAAGCTTTCTTT. Protein: CASSEGPGVNTEAFF. The rearrangement links TRBV25-1 to TRBJ1-1; a possible D gene is TRBD1 (5 bases). Per germline, CDR1 MGHDK and CDR2 SYGVNS. The V gene lost 3 bases and the J gene lost 2 bases, with 13 bases spanning the gap. CDR3 length: 15 residues.

V and J are TRBV10-3 and TRBJ1-6, with 7 bases that match TRBD1. Trimming removed 2 bases from V and 4 bases from J; junction bases left unmatched: 5. CDR1 is ENHRY and CDR2 is SYGVKD in the germline V gene. This CDR3 has 16 amino acids. CDR3 bases: TGTGCCATCAGTGAGGCTGGACAGGCTTATAATTCACCCCTCCACTTT. It encodes CAISEAGQAYNSPLHF.